The clone carrying this T cell receptor beta chain was picked up a small number of times. Antigen: not known. This specimen belongs to a study of beta chain features in type 1 diabetes. At the level of the study: Patient and healthy donor groups were alike in age, gender and cell yields.

A single heparinised blood sample, averaging roughly 110 mL, was obtained per donor. Study observations and caveats: Resolution of whether HLA type affects TCRB rearrangement was not achieved here.

The CDR3 has 14 residues. With 0 bases removed from V and 5 bases from J, the gap between germline ends came to 11 bases. Germline assignment: CDR1 SGDLS and CDR2 YYNGEE. The sequenced template was cDNA made from the entire isolated RNA. Data came from immunoSEQ multiplex PCR; TCRdb stores just in-frame clones and leaves some out. The sample has about 160,000 clones, approximately 9.9% seen once; the top ten hold less than 3%. The genes are TRBV9 and TRBJ2-5, with D maybe TRBD2 (5 bases). The sequenced material came from central memory CD4+ T cells from blood. The origin of this receptor is a young woman in good health. In nucleotides, the CDR3 is TGTGCCAGCAGCGTAGTCCCCTCGGGGGAGACCCAGTACTTC. It translates to CASSVVPSGETQYF.